Included here is one T cell receptor (beta chain) sequence, with context. Its antigen is still unknown. Base qualities are not recorded, but no much larger clone differs from it by a single base. Patients with autoimmune disease history or receiving systemic immunosuppression were excluded from the trial. Peripheral blood for TCR sequencing was collected from all dose cohorts at baseline, on cycle 4 day 1, and on cycle 7 day 1. Samples were obtained from an open-label, multicenter, first-in-human phase I dose-escalation trial of ivuxolimab. Adults with locally advanced or metastatic melanoma, renal cell carcinoma, hepatocellular carcinoma or head and neck squamous cell carcinoma were enrolled in the trial. Before TCR sequencing, CD4+ T cells and CD8+ T cells from peripheral blood were sorted into separate populations. The record originates from a study of OX40 agonist ivuxolimab in advanced cancers. For the study in its entirety: Ivuxolimab was an agonistic, fully human IgG2 monoclonal antibody directed against OX40 (CD134), a costimulatory receptor. Of the approximately 54 dose-escalation patients, hepatocellular carcinoma was present in approximately 20, melanoma in around 15, renal cell carcinoma in 9 and head and neck cancer in 9. Intravenous ivuxolimab was administered to patients every 2 weeks at six dose levels: 0.01, 0.1, 0.3, 1.5, 3 and 10 mg/kg. Peripheral TCRbeta sequencing was intended to test whether TCR sequence diversity was altered and clonal T-cell expansion was caused by ivuxolimab. The monotherapy dose-escalation portion (N ≈ 50 patients) of the phase I ivuxolimab trial is reported in the paper. Prior anti-PD-1, anti-PD-L1 or anti-CTLA-4 therapy was permitted, and 40% of dose-escalation patients had received checkpoint inhibitors. In the dose-escalation cohort, 82.7% of patients were male, and the mean age was roughly 60 years, with a range of about 23 to 90. Partial responses occurred in three dose-escalation patients: two with cutaneous melanoma and one with hepatocellular carcinoma. The study at large found these results: Partial responders in the 0.1-3.0 mg/kg groups had among the lowest normalized peripheral clonal expansion, especially among CD8+ T cells. At doses from 0.1 to 3.0 mg/kg, clonal expansion was seen in both CD4+ and CD8+ blood T cells between baseline and week 6. After ivuxolimab, CD8+ T cells had more expanded clones than CD4+ T cells on average. Low levels of normalized T-cell clonal expansion were also seen in some nonresponding patients. Which antigens the clonally expanded peripheral T cells were specific for was not determined.

For sequencing of the TCRbeta CDR3 region, genomic DNA was extracted from the sorted cells. The immunoSEQ Assay was used for sequencing of TCRbeta CDR3 regions. In its TCRdb copy, this immuneACCESS table keeps in-frame sequences only and misses some clones. Where compared with another copy, unresolved V genes explain less than half of these, and the others have no known cause. The sample includes some 77,000 clones, with 80% to 90% observed a single time. Roughly 5.5% of the sample goes to the ten largest clones. The source of this sequence is an adult with an advanced solid tumor such as melanoma, head and neck, liver or kidney cancer. Source: CD4+ or CD8+ T cells sorted from blood, taken in a trial of the OX40 agonist ivuxolimab.

The nucleotide sequence is given as TGCGCCAGCAGCACAAGGGGCACTGAAGCTTTCTTT. This is translated as CASSTRGTEAFF. This receptor chain uses TRBV5-1 and TRBJ1-1, and possibly TRBD1, on 5 matching bases. The junction carries 8 bases between V and J, which are trimmed by 4 bases and 4 bases respectively. CDR1 and CDR2 are read off the germline V gene as SGHRS and YFSETQ. Inclusive of the bounding cysteine and phenylalanine, the CDR3 is 12 residues long. Solely the CDR3 DNA is kept, with 36 bases framed from the first base.